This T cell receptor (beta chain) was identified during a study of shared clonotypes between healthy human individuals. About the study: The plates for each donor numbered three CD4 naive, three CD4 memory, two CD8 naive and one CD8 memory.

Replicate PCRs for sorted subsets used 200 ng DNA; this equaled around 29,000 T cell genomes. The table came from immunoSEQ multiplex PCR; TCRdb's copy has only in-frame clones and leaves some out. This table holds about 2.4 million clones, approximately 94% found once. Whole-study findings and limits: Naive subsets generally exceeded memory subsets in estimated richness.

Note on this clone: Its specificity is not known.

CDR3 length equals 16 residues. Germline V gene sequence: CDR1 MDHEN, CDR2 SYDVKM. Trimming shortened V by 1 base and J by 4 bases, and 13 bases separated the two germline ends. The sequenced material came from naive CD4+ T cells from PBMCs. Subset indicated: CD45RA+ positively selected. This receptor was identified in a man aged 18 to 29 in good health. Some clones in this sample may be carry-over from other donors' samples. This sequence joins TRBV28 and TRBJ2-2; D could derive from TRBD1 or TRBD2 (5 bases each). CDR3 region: CASSLYGAGSTGELFF. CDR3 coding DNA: TGTGCCAGCAGTTTATATGGGGCAGGGAGCACCGGGGAGCTGTTTTTT.